This is a list of T cell receptor beta chains from one sample in a study of regulatory T cells in long-lasting Graves disease. One entry per CDR3 protein, called by TCRdb with MiXCR from the multiplex PCR reads. The sample records 400,000 to 550,000 distinct CDR3 sequences, about 15% being singletons. The same specimen was also included in a second study, on T cells in Graves' hyperthyroidism and ophthalmopathy.

The sample in question was peripheral blood mononuclear cells (PBMCs), obtained at new diagnosis, from a patient treated with antithyroid drugs. The receptor source for this set is a woman aged 25 to 45 with Graves disease. Both conserved end residues are part of each CDR3. D genes are given only for firm matches. Rows may omit the clone size; those that give it use once, few, many or a size class.

v_gene	abundance	d_gene	j_gene	CDR3aa	CDR3nt
TRBV30	many	TRBD2	TRBJ2-7	CAWSGLAAHEQYF	TGTGCCTGGAGTGGCCTAGCGGCCCACGAGCAGTACTTC
TRBV7-2	-	TRBD1	TRBJ1-2	CASSLQIRETGNGYTF	TGTGCCAGCAGCTTACAAATTCGTGAGACAGGGAACGGCTACACCTTC
TRBV20-1	-	TRBD2	TRBJ2-7	CSARDPLARGPRVYEQYF	TGCAGTGCTAGAGATCCACTAGCGAGAGGGCCTCGGGTTTACGAGCAGTACTTC
TRBV12-3/TRBV12-4	few	-	TRBJ1-5	CASSPERLCSNQPQHF	TGTGCCAGCAGTCCGGAAAGGCTGTGTAGCAATCAGCCCCAGCATTTT
TRBV7-2	many	-	TRBJ2-3	CASSFSFGDTQYF	TGTGCCAGCAGCTTCAGCTTCGGGGATACGCAGTATTTT
TRBV28	many	-	TRBJ1-5	CASSFVGRGFNQPQHF	TGTGCCAGCAGTTTTGTGGGCAGGGGCTTCAATCAGCCCCAGCATTTT
TRBV19	-	-	TRBJ1-1	CASTGSRDTEAFF	TGTGCCAGTACGGGAAGTAGGGACACTGAAGCTTTCTTT
TRBV7-9	few	-	TRBJ1-2	CASSLAEGSYTF	TGTGCCAGCAGCTTAGCGGAAGGGAGCTACACCTTC
TRBV12-3/TRBV12-4	-	-	TRBJ1-5	CASTHGSNQPQHF	TGTGCCAGCACCCACGGGAGCAATCAGCCCCAGCATTTT
TRBV30	-	-	TRBJ1-3	CASENSGNTIYF	TGTGCCTCCGAAAACTCTGGAAACACCATATATTTT
TRBV15	few	TRBD1	TRBJ2-1	CATSRENRGNNEQFF	TGTGCCACCAGCAGAGAAAACAGGGGAAACAATGAGCAGTTCTTC
TRBV7-9	many	TRBD1	TRBJ2-3	CASSRTGTSTDTQYF	TGTGCCAGCAGCCGGACAGGGACTAGCACAGATACGCAGTATTTT
TRBV24-1	-	-	TRBJ2-6	CATSDLGRTGANVLTF	TGTGCCACCAGTGATTTGGGCAGGACTGGGGCCAACGTCCTGACTTTC
TRBV30	many	TRBD1	TRBJ1-1	CACNRDRDWTNTEAFF	TGTGCCTGTAACCGGGACAGGGATTGGACGAACACTGAAGCTTTCTTT
TRBV5-1	few	TRBD2	TRBJ2-1	CASSLAGMGLVDEQFF	TGTGCCAGCAGCTTGGCGGGTATGGGACTAGTCGATGAGCAGTTCTTC
TRBV5-1	-	TRBD2	TRBJ2-7	CASSLAGGPSEQYF	TGCGCCAGCAGCTTAGCGGGAGGACCCTCCGAGCAGTACTTC
TRBV7-9	-	-	TRBJ2-7	CASSYGRVNYEQYF	TGTGCCAGCAGCTATGGACGGGTGAACTACGAGCAGTACTTC
TRBV30	few	-	TRBJ2-1	CAWSVRLSGLYAYNEQFF	TGTGCCTGGAGTGTACGATTATCAGGGTTATACGCCTACAATGAGCAGTTCTTC
TRBV10-3	many	-	TRBJ2-7	CAISERQRPYEQYF	TGTGCCATCAGTGAGAGACAGAGACCCTACGAGCAGTACTTC
TRBV7-9	few	-	TRBJ2-1	CATEGVYNEQFF	TGTGCCACCGAGGGAGTGTACAATGAGCAGTTCTTC
TRBV7-8	many	TRBD2	TRBJ2-7	CASSTLAGAAEQYF	TGTGCCAGCAGCACACTAGCGGGAGCGGCCGAGCAGTACTTC
TRBV27	few	TRBD1	TRBJ2-7	CASSMQGAGYEQYF	TGTGCCAGCAGTATGCAGGGGGCTGGCTACGAGCAGTACTTC
TRBV10-3	many	-	TRBJ2-7	CATQGQGNEQYF	TGTGCCACCCAAGGGCAGGGAAACGAGCAGTACTTC
TRBV19	many	-	TRBJ1-2	CASSDSLYGYTF	TGTGCCAGCAGTGACAGCCTCTATGGCTACACCTTC
TRBV6-1	few	TRBD2	TRBJ2-5	CASSGRLAGGETQYF	TGTGCCAGCAGTGGAAGACTAGCGGGAGGGGAGACCCAGTACTTC
TRBV12-3/TRBV12-4	many	-	TRBJ2-7	CASSFGLAKDF	TGTGCCAGCAGTTTCGGGCTAGCGAAGGACTTC
TRBV5-6	few	TRBD2	TRBJ2-7	CASSRLTSGTYEQYF	TGTGCCAGCAGCCGTTTGACTAGCGGTACCTACGAGCAGTACTTC
TRBV18	-	TRBD1	TRBJ1-5	CASSPRKTGDSNQPQHF	TGTGCCAGCTCACCACGAAAAACAGGGGATAGCAATCAGCCCCAGCATTTT
TRBV6-1	few	-	TRBJ2-5	CASGERETQYF	TGTGCCAGCGGCGAGCGTGAGACCCAGTACTTC
TRBV4-1	many	TRBD1	TRBJ2-7	CASSQVGQGAYEQYF	TGCGCCAGCAGCCAAGTGGGGCAGGGGGCGTACGAGCAGTACTTC
TRBV7-9	many	-	TRBJ2-7	CASSSVVGAAYEQYF	TGTGCCAGCAGCTCCGTTGTGGGGGCGGCCTACGAGCAGTACTTC
TRBV12-3/TRBV12-4	many	-	TRBJ1-2	CASSLKRGARGYTF	TGTGCCAGCAGTTTAAAGAGGGGCGCGAGGGGCTACACCTTC
TRBV7-2	many	-	TRBJ1-3	CASSFRRGNTIYF	TGTGCCAGCAGCTTTAGAAGGGGAAACACCATATATTTT
TRBV12-3/TRBV12-4	many	-	TRBJ1-5	CASSPTGLRSNQPQHF	TGTGCCAGCAGTCCGACAGGCCTTAGAAGCAATCAGCCCCAGCATTTT
TRBV9	few	-	TRBJ1-1	CASSLLARGGNTEAFF	TGTGCCAGCAGCTTGCTGGCCCGGGGCGGGAACACTGAAGCTTTCTTT
TRBV4-1	few	-	TRBJ2-5	CASSQVEDQETQYF	TGCGCCAGCAGCCAAGTTGAAGACCAAGAGACCCAGTACTTC
TRBV30	many	-	TRBJ1-2	CAWSPGAYGYTF	TGTGCCTGGAGTCCAGGGGCCTATGGCTACACCTTC
TRBV20-1	few	-	TRBJ2-7	CSASRGASYEQYF	TGCAGTGCTAGCCGCGGGGCCTCCTACGAGCAGTACTTC
TRBV6-1	-	-	TRBJ2-3	CASDPGGGTDTQYF	TGTGCCAGCGACCCCGGAGGGGGGACAGATACGCAGTATTTT
TRBV18	-	-	TRBJ1-1	CASSTSQGLLNTEAFF	TGTGCCAGCTCAACATCGCAGGGACTATTGAACACTGAAGCTTTCTTT
TRBV9	many	-	TRBJ1-1	CASSVEQVTEAFF	TGTGCCAGCAGCGTAGAACAGGTTACTGAAGCTTTCTTT
TRBV2	few	-	TRBJ1-3	CASSEPVLSGNTIYF	TGTGCCAGCAGTGAGCCAGTCCTCTCTGGAAACACCATATATTTT
TRBV27	few	-	TRBJ2-6	CASSFPGANVLTF	TGTGCCAGCAGTTTTCCTGGGGCCAACGTCCTGACTTTC
TRBV24-1	many	-	TRBJ1-2	CATSETDRGYGYTF	TGTGCCACCAGTGAGACCGACCGGGGCTATGGCTACACCTTC
TRBV6-2/TRBV6-3	-	-	TRBJ2-5	CTSSYAGWETQYF	TGTACCAGCAGTTACGCGGGGTGGGAGACCCAGTACTTC
TRBV11-2	many	-	TRBJ2-5	CASSFFEQFQETQYF	TGTGCCAGCAGCTTCTTTGAGCAATTCCAAGAGACCCAGTACTTC
TRBV14	many	-	TRBJ1-1	CASSQWAPMNTEAFF	TGTGCCAGCAGCCAGTGGGCACCAATGAACACTGAAGCTTTCTTT
TRBV20-1	many	-	TRBJ2-7	CSARDSLANPKNEQYF	TGCAGTGCTAGAGATTCCCTAGCGAACCCCAAGAACGAGCAGTACTTC
TRBV28	many	-	TRBJ2-1	CASSLEVLATYNEQFF	TGTGCCAGCAGTTTAGAGGTCCTAGCGACTTACAATGAGCAGTTCTTC
TRBV12-3/TRBV12-4	many	TRBD2	TRBJ2-7	CASSLAGGPNEQYF	TGTGCCAGCAGTTTGGCGGGAGGGCCGAACGAGCAGTACTTC
TRBV28	many	-	TRBJ2-1	CASSLIRELPNEQFF	TGTGCCAGCAGTTTAATACGGGAGTTGCCCAATGAGCAGTTCTTC
TRBV5-4	-	TRBD1	TRBJ1-5	CASGLGTDSNQPQHF	TGTGCCAGCGGCTTAGGGACAGATAGCAATCAGCCCCAGCATTTT
TRBV27	many	-	TRBJ2-7	CASSLMTDNYEQYF	TGTGCCAGCAGTTTAATGACAGATAACTACGAGCAGTACTTC
TRBV19	-	TRBD1	TRBJ2-3	CASSKGTGVTDTQYF	TGTGCCAGTAGTAAGGGGACAGGAGTCACAGATACGCAGTATTTT
TRBV7-9	many	-	TRBJ2-7	CASSLGRDYEQYF	TGTGCCAGCAGCTTAGGCAGGGACTACGAGCAGTACTTC
TRBV10-3	-	-	TRBJ2-1	CAISESGTINEQFF	TGTGCCATCAGTGAGTCTGGGACCATCAATGAGCAGTTCTTC
TRBV18	many	-	TRBJ2-1	CASSPSPKLTLYNEQFF	TGTGCCAGCTCACCATCCCCCAAACTGACTTTATACAATGAGCAGTTCTTC
TRBV24-1	-	-	TRBJ1-1	CATSVGASTNTEAFF	TGTGCCACCAGTGTGGGGGCGTCTACGAACACTGAAGCTTTCTTT
TRBV6-1	few	TRBD1	TRBJ1-4	CASRPTGEAEKLFF	TGTGCCAGCAGACCTACAGGGGAGGCTGAAAAACTGTTTTTT